The T cell receptor (beta chain) under discussion was sequenced for a study of CD8+ T cells in alopecia areata. Looking at the study overall: Those treated were given oral tofacitinib at 5 to 10 mg twice daily. Tofacitinib administration persisted for 6 to 18 months, succeeded by 6 months off drug. Study results and limitations: Sequenced scalp T cells also include alphabeta T cells resident in normal skin.

Patients with alopecia areata provided lesional scalp punch biopsies as well as peripheral blood. As for this clone: The antigen remains unidentified.

After isolation, RNA underwent reverse transcription to generate cDNA as the sequencing template. Sequencing used immunoSEQ multiplex PCR; TCRdb keeps in-frame clones, though not all of them. The repertoire holds 60,000 to 70,000 clones, with 45% to 50% as singletons. Trimming cost V 5 bases and J 4 bases, with 17 bases left between them. Germline values: CDR1 LNHDA, CDR2 SQIVND (reference sequence). This CDR3 spans 16 amino acids. The sequence came from a human donor with alopecia areata. The sample in question was CD8+ T cells sorted from blood, obtained at week 0. V gene TRBV19 combines with J gene TRBJ2-2; D call uncertain. This CDR3 reads CASSLRWGAVTGELFF. Here the CDR3 DNA reads TGTGCCAGTAGTCTTCGGTGGGGTGCGGTCACCGGGGAGCTGTTTTTT. The full variable domain, with the rest looked up from reference TRBV19 and TRBJ2-2, is DGGITQSPKYLFRKEGQNVTLSCEQNLNHDAMYWYRQDPGQGLRLIYYSQIVNDFQKGDIAEGYSVSREKKESFPLTVTSAQKNPTAFYLCASSLRWGAVTGELFFGEGSRLTVL.